These T cell receptor beta chains were read from a single sample in a study of blood T cell repertoires in COVID-19. Repertoires were generated with immunoSEQ multiplex PCR, while TCRdb's copy carries only in-frame clones and drops some. Of around 160,000 clones in the sample, more than 75% were seen once. What was sequenced was peripheral blood. These receptors were obtained from a man aged 55 to 70 with active or convalescent COVID-19. Each CDR3 is given with its conserved first and last residue. A D gene is named only where the DNA matches it firmly. Clone size appears in some rows only: once, few, many, or a class for an expanded clone.

D	size	V	J	DNA	CDR3
NA	NA	TRBV11-2	TRBJ1-6	TGTGCCAGCAGCTCCCCGGGCGGGGACGTCTATAATTCACCCCTCCACTTT	CASSSPGGDVYNSPLHF
TRBD1	NA	TRBV6-5	TRBJ1-5	TGTGCCAGCAGACCCAGGGGGGGCAATCAGCCCCAGCATTTT	CASRPRGGNQPQHF
NA	NA	TRBV19	TRBJ1-1	TGTGCCAGTGCACAGGGAATTTATGGTTTCTTT	CASAQGIYGFF
TRBD2	NA	TRBV18	TRBJ2-3	TGTGCCAGCTCACGGGGGGCTAGCGGGAGAGGAGATACGCAGTATTTT	CASSRGASGRGDTQYF
NA	once	TRBV5-1	TRBJ1-1	TGCGCCAGCGGACTTGGGGACACTGAAGCTTTCTTT	CASGLGDTEAFF
TRBD2	NA	TRBV29-1	TRBJ2-1	TGCAGCGTTCCCGGGACTAGCGGCGTCGACTACAATGAGCAGTTCTTC	CSVPGTSGVDYNEQFF
NA	NA	TRBV7-2	TRBJ2-7	TGTGCCAGCAGCTCGGACTTCCTGAAACCCCACGAGCAGTACTTC	CASSSDFLKPHEQYF
NA	NA	TRBV27	TRBJ1-1	TGTGCCAGCAGTTTAAGGGGGGGGGTAGCTGAAGCTTTCTTT	CASSLRGGVAEAFF
TRBD1	few	TRBV19	TRBJ2-1	TGTGCCAGTAGTATGGGACAGCGGCTTTACAATGAGCAGTTCTTC	CASSMGQRLYNEQFF
NA	NA	TRBV9	TRBJ1-5	TGTGCCAGCAGCGCCTTGTCCATGGAAAGCGAGCATTTT	CASSALSMESEHF
NA	NA	TRBV14	TRBJ2-7	TGTGCCAGCAGCCAAGCGGGAGTTCCGCCTTACGAGCAGTACTTC	CASSQAGVPPYEQYF
TRBD2	NA	TRBV5-5	TRBJ2-6	TGTGCCAGCGGGAATGGGAGGGCACTCGACGTCCTGACTTTC	CASGNGRALDVLTF
NA	NA	TRBV28	TRBJ1-6	TGTGCCAGCAGTTTCAGGGAATCACCCCTCCACTTT	CASSFRESPLHF
NA	few	TRBV19	TRBJ1-1	TGTGCCAGTAGTATCTCGGGGGTCAGGGTAGGAGCTTTCTTT	CASSISGVRVGAFF
NA	few	TRBV5-1	TRBJ2-7	TGCGCCAGCAGCTTGGCCACAACCTACGAGCAGTACTTC	CASSLATTYEQYF
TRBD1	NA	TRBV6-1	TRBJ2-5	TGTGCCAGCAGTGAGGGACAGGGGGAGGGAGAGACCCAGTACTTC	CASSEGQGEGETQYF
TRBD1	NA	TRBV7-3	TRBJ1-1	TGTGCCAGCAGCTCCGGACAGGGCACTGAAGCTTTCTTT	CASSSGQGTEAFF
TRBD2	NA	TRBV12-3/TRBV12-4	TRBJ2-7	TGTGCCAGCTGGCTAGCGGGAGCCTACGAGCAGTACTTC	CASWLAGAYEQYF
TRBD1	many	TRBV6-2/TRBV6-3	TRBJ2-5	TGTGCCAGCAGTTACCCAGGACAGGGGGGAAGTGAGACCCAGTACTTC	CASSYPGQGGSETQYF
NA	once	TRBV2	TRBJ2-3	TGTGCCAGCAGTGAAGGGCTCACAGATACGCAGTATTTT	CASSEGLTDTQYF
NA	NA	TRBV10-3	TRBJ2-7	TGTGCCATCAGTGAGGGTTCGAGCGAGCAGTACTTC	CAISEGSSEQYF
TRBD1	few	TRBV4-3	TRBJ1-6	TGCGCCAGCAGCCGAGTGACAGGGGGCTCCTATAATTCACCCCTCCACTTT	CASSRVTGGSYNSPLHF
NA	NA	TRBV5-1	TRBJ2-5	TGCGCCAGCAGCCTGGACGGGGGTCGGCAAGAGACCCAGTACTTC	CASSLDGGRQETQYF
TRBD1	NA	TRBV28	TRBJ1-3	TGTGCCAGCAGGGACGGGACAGGGCTTAGAAACACCATATATTTT	CASRDGTGLRNTIYF
TRBD2	NA	TRBV19	TRBJ2-1	TGTGCCAGTACCACGACTAGCGGGAGAGATGAGCAGTTCTTC	CASTTTSGRDEQFF
TRBD2	NA	TRBV5-1	TRBJ2-1	TGCGCCAGCAGTACTGGACTAGCGGAGGGTTACAATGAGCAGTTCTTC	CASSTGLAEGYNEQFF
TRBD2	many	TRBV6-2/TRBV6-3	TRBJ2-7	TGTGCCAGCAGTTACTATGGGACTAGGGCCGAGCAGTACTTC	CASSYYGTRAEQYF
NA	NA	TRBV28	TRBJ2-4	TGTGCCAGCATCTCGAGACAGTGGAGTGGAGCCATTCAGTACTTC	CASISRQWSGAIQYF
TRBD1	NA	TRBV4-2	TRBJ1-2	TGTGCCAGCAGCCAATCTTACCGACAGGGGAGCTATGGCTACACCTTC	CASSQSYRQGSYGYTF
TRBD2	NA	TRBV18	TRBJ2-1	TGTGCCAGCTCACCACAGCGGGAGGGATACAATGAGCAGTTCTTC	CASSPQREGYNEQFF
TRBD1	NA	TRBV9	TRBJ1-4	TGTGCCAGCAGCGTAGCACAGGGGGCTAATGAAAAACTGTTTTTT	CASSVAQGANEKLFF
TRBD2	NA	TRBV3-1/TRBV3-2	TRBJ2-3	TGTGCCAGCAGCCAAGATAGCGGGGATAGTAGAGATACGCAGTATTTT	CASSQDSGDSRDTQYF
TRBD1	NA	TRBV7-9	TRBJ1-5	TGTGCCAGCAGCTCGGACAGGGCAGATCAGCCCCAGCATTTT	CASSSDRADQPQHF
TRBD1	NA	TRBV6-5	TRBJ2-7	TGTGCCAGCCTTATTTTTTACAGGGGGAGCTACGAGCAGTACTTC	CASLIFYRGSYEQYF
TRBD1	NA	TRBV28	TRBJ1-6	TGTGCCAGCAGTAAGCAGGGGGCGGATAATTCACCCCTCCACTTT	CASSKQGADNSPLHF
NA	NA	TRBV18	TRBJ2-3	TGTGCCAGCTCACCTCGTCCGGGGACAGATACGCAGTATTTT	CASSPRPGTDTQYF
NA	once	TRBV10-3	TRBJ2-7	TGTGCCATCAGTGAGCGGGTTACCTACGAGCAGTACTTC	CAISERVTYEQYF
NA	NA	TRBV4-3	TRBJ1-5	TGCGCCAGCAGCCAAGTCGAGAATCAGCCCCAGCATTTT	CASSQVENQPQHF
TRBD2	NA	TRBV7-8	TRBJ2-7	TGTGCCAGCAGCTCCCTAGCGGGGGGTGCCTACGAGCAGTACTTC	CASSSLAGGAYEQYF
NA	NA	TRBV24-1	TRBJ1-3	TGTGCCACCAAAATCATCCACAGGGCCGACGCTGGAAACACCATATATTTT	CATKIIHRADAGNTIYF
TRBD1	NA	TRBV19	TRBJ1-1	TGTGCCAGTAGTAAACCGGGACAGGCTCTGAACACTGAAGCTTTCTTT	CASSKPGQALNTEAFF
NA	NA	TRBV28	TRBJ2-1	TGTGCCAGCAGTTTATCGGCAGGGCAATCCTACAATGAGCAGTTCTTC	CASSLSAGQSYNEQFF
TRBD1	NA	TRBV4-2	TRBJ2-6	TGTGCCAGCAGCCAAGGACAGGGGGCCTCCTCTGGGGCCAACGTCCTGACTTTC	CASSQGQGASSGANVLTF
TRBD2	few	TRBV7-9	TRBJ2-5	TGTGCCAGCAGCTTAGCGGCGGGGGGCCCTTTCCGGGAGACCCAGTACTTC	CASSLAAGGPFRETQYF